The rows below give T cell receptor beta chains drawn from one sample of a study of graft-versus-host responses after intestinal transplantation. Sequencing used immunoSEQ multiplex PCR; TCRdb keeps in-frame clones, though not all of them. The sample lists tens of thousands of clones, roughly 89% occurring once. Sequenced here: PBMCs, sampled 26 days after transplant. The receptors here all came from a human patient who received an intestinal transplant, so some T cells may come from the graft donor. The CDR3 runs from the conserved cysteine through the conserved F or W. A D gene is named only where the DNA matches it firmly. Expanded clones are given a class, and other clones once, few, many or no size at all.

j_gene,v_gene,d_gene,abundance,CDR3aa,CDR3nt
TRBJ2-7,TRBV4-1,.,.,CASSQVATDSYEQYF,TGCGCCAGCAGCCAAGTCGCGACAGACTCCTACGAGCAGTACTTC
TRBJ1-6,TRBV7-9,.,once,CASSFSPLSPLHF,TGTGCCAGCAGCTTTAGTCCCCTTAGTCCCCTCCACTTT
TRBJ2-7,TRBV7-9,TRBD1,.,CASSLGGRQGDYEQYF,TGTGCCAGCAGCTTAGGGGGTCGGCAGGGGGACTACGAGCAGTACTTC
TRBJ2-1,TRBV11-1,TRBD2,.,CASSQGLAGRDEQFF,TGTGCCAGCAGCCAGGGACTAGCGGGGAGGGATGAGCAGTTCTTC
TRBJ2-3,TRBV6-4,.,.,CASSAGSTDTQYF,TGTGCCAGCAGTGCAGGTAGCACAGATACGCAGTATTTT
TRBJ2-3,TRBV7-2,TRBD2,.,CASRLAGGSTDTQYF,TGTGCCAGCCGACTAGCGGGAGGTAGCACAGATACGCAGTATTTT
TRBJ2-3,TRBV10-3,TRBD2,.,CAISEGTSGSTDTQYF,TGTGCCATCAGTGAGGGGACTAGCGGGAGCACAGATACGCAGTATTTT
TRBJ2-2,TRBV7-6,.,.,CASSLELGGTGELFF,TGTGCCAGCAGCTTAGAACTAGGAGGCACCGGGGAGCTGTTTTTT
TRBJ2-3,TRBV28,TRBD1,.,CASNQDRVDTQYF,TGTGCCAGCAACCAGGACAGGGTGGATACGCAGTATTTT
TRBJ1-6,TRBV5-6,.,.,CASSFDKAGQPIF,TGTGCCAGCAGCTTTGATAAGGCGGGGCAGCCAATCTTT
TRBJ1-3,TRBV19,TRBD1,.,CASSPRTGAIGNTIYF,TGTGCCAGTAGTCCACGGACAGGGGCTATTGGAAACACCATATATTTT
TRBJ1-5,TRBV19,TRBD1,.,CASTLGQHSNQPQHF,TGTGCTTCTACCCTGGGACAGCATAGCAATCAGCCCCAGCATTTT
TRBJ2-7,TRBV11-3,.,.,CASSSDGTTEQYF,TGTGCCAGCAGCTCCGACGGTACTACGGAGCAGTACTTC
TRBJ1-1,TRBV18,.,.,CASSPLQGWDTEAFF,TGTGCCAGCTCACCACTTCAGGGTTGGGACACTGAAGCTTTCTTT
TRBJ2-7,TRBV5-1,.,.,CASSFGTFGYEQYF,TGCGCCAGCAGCTTTGGGACATTTGGCTACGAGCAGTACTTC
TRBJ2-5,TRBV28,TRBD1,.,CASRSDRVQETQYF,TGTGCCAGCAGATCAGACAGGGTACAAGAGACCCAGTACTTC
TRBJ2-2,TRBV2,TRBD2,.,CASSVLAGGNGELFF,TGTGCCAGCAGTGTATTAGCGGGGGGGAACGGGGAGCTGTTTTTT